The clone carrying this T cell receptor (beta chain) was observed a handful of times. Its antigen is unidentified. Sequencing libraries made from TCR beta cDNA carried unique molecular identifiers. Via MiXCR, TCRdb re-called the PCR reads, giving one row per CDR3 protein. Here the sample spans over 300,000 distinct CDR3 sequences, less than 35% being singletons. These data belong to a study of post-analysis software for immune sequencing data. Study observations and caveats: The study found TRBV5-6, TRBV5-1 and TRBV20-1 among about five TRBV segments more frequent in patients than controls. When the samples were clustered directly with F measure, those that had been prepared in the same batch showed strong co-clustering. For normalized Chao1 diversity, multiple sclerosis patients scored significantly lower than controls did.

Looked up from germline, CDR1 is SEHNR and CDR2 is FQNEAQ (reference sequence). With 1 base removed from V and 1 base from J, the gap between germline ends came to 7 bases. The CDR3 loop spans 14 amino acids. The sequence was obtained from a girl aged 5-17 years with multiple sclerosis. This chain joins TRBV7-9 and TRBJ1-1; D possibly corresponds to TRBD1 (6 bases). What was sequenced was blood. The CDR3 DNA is TGTGCCAGCAGCTTAGGGGGGGCGAACACTGAAGCTTTCTTT. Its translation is CASSLGGANTEAFF.